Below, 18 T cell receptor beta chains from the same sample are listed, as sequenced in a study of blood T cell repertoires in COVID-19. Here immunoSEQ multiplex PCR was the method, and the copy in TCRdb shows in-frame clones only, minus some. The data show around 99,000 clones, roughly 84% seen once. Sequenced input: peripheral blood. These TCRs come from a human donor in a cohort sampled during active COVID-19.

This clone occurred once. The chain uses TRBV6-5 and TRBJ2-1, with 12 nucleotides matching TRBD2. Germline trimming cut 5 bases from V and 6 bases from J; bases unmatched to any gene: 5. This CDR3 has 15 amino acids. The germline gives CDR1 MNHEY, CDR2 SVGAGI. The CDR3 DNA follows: TGTGCCAGCAGTCGGACTAGCGGGACCCCCAATGAGCAGTTCTTC. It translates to CASSRTSGTPNEQFF.

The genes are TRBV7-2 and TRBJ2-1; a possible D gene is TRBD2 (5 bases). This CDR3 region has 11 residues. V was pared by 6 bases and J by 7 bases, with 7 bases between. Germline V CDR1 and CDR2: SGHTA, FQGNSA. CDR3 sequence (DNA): TGTGCCAGCAGTAGGGAGAATGAGCAGTTCTTC. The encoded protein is CASSRENEQFF. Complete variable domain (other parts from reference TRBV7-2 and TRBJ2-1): GAGVSQSPSNKVTEKGKDVELRCDPISGHTALYWYRQSLGQGLEFLIYFQGNSAPDKSGLPSDRFSAERTGGSVSTLTIQRTQQEDSAVYLCASSRENEQFFGPGTRLTVL.

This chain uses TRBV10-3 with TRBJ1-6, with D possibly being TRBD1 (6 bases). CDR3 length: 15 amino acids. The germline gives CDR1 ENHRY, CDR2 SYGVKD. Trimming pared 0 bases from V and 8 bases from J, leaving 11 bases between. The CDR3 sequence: CAISESSQGYSPLHF. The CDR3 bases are TGTGCCATCAGTGAGTCGTCACAGGGTTATTCACCCCTCCACTTT.

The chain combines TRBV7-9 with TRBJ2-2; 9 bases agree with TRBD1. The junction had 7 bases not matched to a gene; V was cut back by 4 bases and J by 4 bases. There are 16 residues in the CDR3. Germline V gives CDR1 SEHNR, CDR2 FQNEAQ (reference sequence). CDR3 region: CASSWPGQGSTGELFF. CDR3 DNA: TGTGCCAGCAGCTGGCCGGGACAGGGTAGCACCGGGGAGCTGTTTTTT.

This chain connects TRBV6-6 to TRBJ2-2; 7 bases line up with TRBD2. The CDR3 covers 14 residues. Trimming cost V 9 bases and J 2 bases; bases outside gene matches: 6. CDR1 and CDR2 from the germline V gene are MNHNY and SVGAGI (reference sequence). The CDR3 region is CASLRDYNTGELFF. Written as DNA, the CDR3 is TGTGCCAGTCTTCGGGACTACAACACCGGGGAGCTGTTTTTT.

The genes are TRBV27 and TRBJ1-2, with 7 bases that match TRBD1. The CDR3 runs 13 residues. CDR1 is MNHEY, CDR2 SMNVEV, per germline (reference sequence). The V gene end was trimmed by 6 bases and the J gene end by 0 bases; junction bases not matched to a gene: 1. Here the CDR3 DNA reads TGTGCCAGCAGGGGGACAGCTAACTATGGCTACACCTTC. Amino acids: CASRGTANYGYTF.

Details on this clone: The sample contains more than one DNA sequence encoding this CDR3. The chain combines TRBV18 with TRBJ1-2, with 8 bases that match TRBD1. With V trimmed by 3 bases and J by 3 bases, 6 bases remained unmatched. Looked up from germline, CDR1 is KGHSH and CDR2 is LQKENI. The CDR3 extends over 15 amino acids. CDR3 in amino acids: CASSPDGQGYYGYTF. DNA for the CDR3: TGTGCCAGCTCACCTGATGGACAGGGTTACTATGGCTACACCTTC.

The CDR3 DNA reads as TGTGCCAGTGGGGCTCACTCACCCCTCCACTTT. As protein: CASGAHSPLHF. This chain joins TRBV3-1 (or the pseudogene TRBV3-2) and TRBJ1-6, with D tentatively TRBD1 (5 bases). The CDR3 spans 11 residues. The V end lost 9 bases, the J end lost 10 bases, and 10 bases lay between the germline ends. CDR1 and CDR2 (germline): LGHDT, YNNKEL (reference sequence).

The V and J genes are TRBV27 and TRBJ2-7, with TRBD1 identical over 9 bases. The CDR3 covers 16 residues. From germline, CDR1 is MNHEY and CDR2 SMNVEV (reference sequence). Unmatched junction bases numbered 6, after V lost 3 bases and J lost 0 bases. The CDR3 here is CASSFRQGVYSYEQYF. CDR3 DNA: TGTGCCAGCAGTTTCCGACAGGGGGTATACTCCTACGAGCAGTACTTC.

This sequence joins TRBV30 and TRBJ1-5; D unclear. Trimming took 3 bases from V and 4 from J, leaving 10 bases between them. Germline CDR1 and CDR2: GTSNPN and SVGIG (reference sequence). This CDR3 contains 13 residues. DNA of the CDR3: TGTGCCTGGAGCACAGTGGGTAATCAGCCCCAGCATTTT. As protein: CAWSTVGNQPQHF.

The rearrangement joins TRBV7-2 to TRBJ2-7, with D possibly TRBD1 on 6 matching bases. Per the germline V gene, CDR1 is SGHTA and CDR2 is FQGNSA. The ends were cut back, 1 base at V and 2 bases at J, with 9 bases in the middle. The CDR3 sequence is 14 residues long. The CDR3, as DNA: TGTGCCAGCAGCTTAGATCGGACAGCCTACGAGCAGTACGTC. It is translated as CASSLDRTAYEQYV.

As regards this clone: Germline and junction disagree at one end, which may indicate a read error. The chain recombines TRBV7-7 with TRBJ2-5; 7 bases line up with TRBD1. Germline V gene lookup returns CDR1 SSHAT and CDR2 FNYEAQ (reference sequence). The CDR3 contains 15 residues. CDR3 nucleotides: TGTGCTAGCAGCTTTGGGACAGTAGGACAAGAGACCCAGTACTTC. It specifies CASSFGTVGQETQYF.

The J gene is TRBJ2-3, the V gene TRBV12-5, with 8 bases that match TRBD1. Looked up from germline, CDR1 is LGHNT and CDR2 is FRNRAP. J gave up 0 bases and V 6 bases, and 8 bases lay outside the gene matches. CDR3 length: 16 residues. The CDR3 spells CASGAGQGYSTDTQYF. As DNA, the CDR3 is TGTGCTAGTGGGGCTGGACAGGGATATAGCACAGATACGCAGTATTTT. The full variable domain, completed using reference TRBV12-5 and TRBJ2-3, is DARVTQTPRHKVTEMGQEVTMRCQPILGHNTVFWYRQTMMQGLELLAYFRNRAPLDDSGMPKDRFSAEMPDATLATLKIQPSEPRDSAVYFCASGAGQGYSTDTQYFGPGTRLTVL.

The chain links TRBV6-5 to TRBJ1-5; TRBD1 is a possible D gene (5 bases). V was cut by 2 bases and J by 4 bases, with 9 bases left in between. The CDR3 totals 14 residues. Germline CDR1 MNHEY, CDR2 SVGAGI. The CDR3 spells CASSYAGTNQPQHF. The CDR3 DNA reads TGTGCCAGCAGTTACGCCGGGACTAATCAGCCCCAGCATTTT.

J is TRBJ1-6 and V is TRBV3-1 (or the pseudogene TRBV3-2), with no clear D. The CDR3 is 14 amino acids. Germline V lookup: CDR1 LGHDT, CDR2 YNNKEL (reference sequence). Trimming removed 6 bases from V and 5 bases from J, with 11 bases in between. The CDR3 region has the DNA TGTGCCAGCAGGTATGGAGGTGATAATTCACCCCTCCACTTT. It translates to CASRYGGDNSPLHF.

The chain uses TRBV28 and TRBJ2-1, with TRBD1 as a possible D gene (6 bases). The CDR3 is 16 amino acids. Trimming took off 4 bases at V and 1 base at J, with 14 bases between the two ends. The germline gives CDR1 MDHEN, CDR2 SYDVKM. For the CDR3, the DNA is TGTGCCAGCAGTTCCACCGGGACAAGGTCCTACAATGAGCAGTTCTTC. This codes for CASSSTGTRSYNEQFF.

The CDR3 region is CASRQKGGGSAFF. The CDR3 DNA reads TGTGCCAGCAGACAGAAAGGAGGGGGCTCTGCTTTCTTT. V gene TRBV12-3 or TRBV12-4 combines with J gene TRBJ1-1, with 7 bases aligning to TRBD1. CDR3 length: 13 amino acids. The junction had 12 bases not matched to a gene; V was cut back by 6 bases and J by 11 bases.

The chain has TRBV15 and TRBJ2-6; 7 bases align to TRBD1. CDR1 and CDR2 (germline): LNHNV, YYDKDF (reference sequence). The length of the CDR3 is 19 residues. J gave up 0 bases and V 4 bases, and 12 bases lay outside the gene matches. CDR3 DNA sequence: TGTGCCACCAGCACTCAGACAGGGTGGGTCTCCTCTGGGGCCAACGTCCTGACTTTC. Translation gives CATSTQTGWVSSGANVLTF.